This TCR beta chain was captured by sequencing in a study of PD-L1 blockade in urothelial cancer listed by TCRdb under 2017. Looking at the study overall: Therapy was started in the mid-2010s for all patients, and atezolizumab 1,200 mg was administered intravenously every 3 weeks. About 90% of the 29 patients were males with bladder-origin urothelial cancer, and about 65% of the roughly 30 reported a prior smoking history. An ECOG performance status of 0 or 1 was recorded for the patients, and 0 to 3 prior chemotherapy regimens had been received by the patients. Blood samples were analyzed at two time points: 3 weeks after treatment start (second dose) and 6 weeks after treatment start. Blood samples yielded a median of about 150,000 T cells and around 80,000 unique TCRs, with median clonality approximately 0.08. The study, an exploratory multi-omic analysis, examined somatic, immune and clinical correlates of response to PD-L1 blockade with atezolizumab in urothelial cancer. TCR sequencing covered pretreatment tumor samples and matched, serially collected peripheral blood taken before and after atezolizumab treatment. Durable clinical benefit was defined as a progression-free survival longer than 6 months, and TCR features were additionally tested against progression-free survival and overall survival. In the same patients who had TCR sequencing, pretreatment tumors also underwent whole exome sequencing and RNA sequencing. Durable clinical benefit was achieved by nine patients and was not achieved by 20 patients. Twenty-nine patients had pretreatment blood TCR-seq, 24 had at least one posttreatment blood collection, and 24 had tumor TCR-seq.

Synthetic TCR analog templates were spiked into each PCR to estimate absolute template abundance from read counts. The immunoSEQ assay used bias-controlled V and J gene primers to amplify TCRbeta CDR3 regions from genomic DNA. Sequencing of rearranged TCRbeta segments was performed at approximately 20X coverage. In the source study's methods: Sequencing errors were corrected by clustering, and CDR3s were annotated against IMGT so that V, D and J genes could be assigned. Downstream analyses used only productive TCRbeta rearrangements and left out out-of-frame or stop-codon sequences. To compute clonality, Shannon entropy was normalized by the log of the number of unique productive sequences and then subtracted from one. Clones differing between time points or between blood and tumor were identified by Fisher's exact test with Benjamini-Hochberg correction at adjusted p below 0.01. TCRdb took over this immuneACCESS table, retaining in-frame rearrangements with V and J assigned. Such tables are incomplete; in checked studies, under half of the missing clones stem from an unresolved V gene, and the remainder is unexplained. For V, J and clone size, that table is used; D and trimming come from the DNA. The sample contains approximately 52,000 clones, about 85% of them found a single time. Of the sample, about a sixth is held by the ten largest clones.

Looking up the germline V gene (reference sequence) yields CDR1 LNHDA and CDR2 SQIVND. The CDR3 sequence holds 17 residues, the cysteine and phenylalanine included. The entry retains the CDR3 DNA only, 51 bases that are in frame from base 1. Between the V and J ends, shortened by 3 bases and 0 bases respectively, the junction contains 17 bases. Broader findings and caveats from the paper: Among patients with durable benefit, tumor-associated TCR clones showed greater expansion in peripheral blood 3 weeks after treatment started (n ≈ 23, p = 0.022). Because the sample size was small (n ≈ 29) and many of the analyses were exploratory, the results are meant to be hypothesis-generating. Improved progression-free and overall survival was found to be associated with pretreatment peripheral blood TCR clonality below the median.

As for this clone: Its binding antigen is unknown. Base qualities were left out, and no much larger clone turns up one base away.

Reading the label with the study, this specimen's time point is: pretreatment peripheral blood. A cohort of 25 to 35 patients with locally advanced or metastatic urothelial carcinoma, treated at Memorial Sloan Kettering on a trial protocol, was included. Peripheral blood mononuclear cells were collected pretreatment and during treatment, with between 1 and 8 total time points obtained per patient. The Qiagen DNeasy Blood extraction kit was used to purify genomic DNA from total PBMCs and tumor samples. PBMCs were collected pretreatment and during treatment and were isolated and stored as previously described.

Specimen: PBMCs, collected around atezolizumab (anti-PD-L1) treatment. This TCR came from a man in his 70s with urothelial cancer. In this chain, TRBV19 is recombined with TRBJ1-1; the best D guess is TRBD1, with 5 bases matching. The DNA sequence follows: TGTGCCAGTAGTATTGAAGGGGTCGGAGACATGAACACTGAAGCTTTCTTT. Translated, this gives CASSIEGVGDMNTEAFF.